Below are 8 T cell receptor beta chains sequenced from a single sample in a study of cytomegalovirus exposure and HLA in healthy donors. The PCR used 60 Vbeta and 13 Jbeta primers. Libraries were prepared by immunoSEQ multiplex PCR; TCRdb keeps only in-frame clonotypes and omits some of them. The sample includes approximately 120,000 clones, approximately 80% of them seen just once. Sequences were obtained from PBMCs. The receptors originated from a man aged 40-55 years in good health and CMV-seropositive.

CDR3 DNA: TGTGCCAGCACCCCACTTAGCGGGACTCCCTACGAGCAGTACTTC. As protein: CASTPLSGTPYEQYF. This chain joins TRBV7-6 and TRBJ2-7; TRBD2 matches at 8 bases. The length of the CDR3 is 15 residues. CDR1 is SGHVS, CDR2 FNYEAQ, per germline. V shed 7 bases, J shed 2 bases, and the junction held 10 bases outside the gene matches.

The chain combines TRBV7-2 with TRBJ2-3, with TRBD2 identical over 12 bases. CDR1 is SGHTA, CDR2 FQGNSA, per germline. The CDR3 loop spans 17 amino acids. V lost 5 bases and J lost 4; bases outside the gene matches: 10. The CDR3, as DNA: TGTGCCAGCAGCCAGCGTCTTCTAGCGGGGGGGGCAGATACGCAGTATTTT. This translates into CASSQRLLAGGADTQYF.

This clone was picked up a small number of times. This chain links TRBV4-3 with TRBJ1-1, with 8 nucleotides matching TRBD1. The V segment lost 3 bases and the J segment 2 bases; nucleotides outside the gene matches: 5. This CDR3 is 15 amino acids long. CDR1 and CDR2 (germline): LGHNA, YSLEER. In DNA form, the CDR3 reads TGCGCCAGCAGCCAGGGACAGGCTGATAACACTGAAGCTTTCTTT. It is translated as CASSQGQADNTEAFF.

The chain joins TRBV6-4 to TRBJ2-3; 7 nucleotides match TRBD1. Unmatched junction bases numbered 5, after V lost 2 bases and J lost 3 bases. The CDR3 extends over 15 amino acids. The V gene's germline CDR1 is MRHNA and CDR2 SNTAGT. The DNA of the CDR3 is TGTGCCAGCAGTGACGCCGGGACAGCAACAGATACGCAGTATTTT. Amino acid sequence: CASSDAGTATDTQYF.

The CDR3 nucleotides read TGCGCCAGCAGCCAGACACCTAGCGGGGGGGCAGATACGCAGTATTTT. Translated: CASSQTPSGGADTQYF. The rearrangement uses TRBV4-3 and TRBJ2-3, with 12 bases fitting TRBD2. The germline CDR1 and CDR2 sequences are LGHNA and YSLEER. J was trimmed by 4 bases and V by 3 bases; bases with no gene match: 5. This CDR3 has 16 amino acids.

The chain combines TRBV11-3 with TRBJ2-7; 11 nucleotides align to TRBD1. CDR1 and CDR2 (germline): SGHNT, YENEEA. This CDR3 is built from 15 residues. V shed 5 bases, J shed 2 bases, and the junction held 5 bases outside the gene matches. The CDR3 loop is CASSIGTGGPYEQYF. CDR3 in DNA: TGTGCCAGCAGCATAGGGACAGGGGGACCCTACGAGCAGTACTTC.

Points on this clone: One base away lies a much larger clone, so this may be a sequencing read error. This same CDR3 is encoded by further DNA sequences in the sample. This chain links TRBV4-1 with TRBJ2-1; no clear D gene. CDR1 and CDR2 from the germline V gene are MGHRA and YSYEKL. V was pared by 0 bases and J by 3 bases, with 9 bases between. The CDR3 runs 15 residues. In DNA, the CDR3 is TGCGCCAGCAGCCAAGATGCGACTGACTACAATGAGCAGTTCTTC. This sequence encodes CASSQDATDYNEQFF.

This chain links TRBV5-1 with TRBJ1-1; 8 bases align to TRBD1. Looked up from germline, CDR1 is SGHRS and CDR2 is YFSETQ. V was pared by 5 bases and J by 5 bases, with 8 bases of the junction left unmatched. CDR3 size: 14 residues. CDR3 loop: CASRRTGTKTEAFF. CDR3 DNA: TGCGCCAGCAGGCGGACAGGGACGAAGACTGAAGCTTTCTTT.